These 16 T cell receptor beta chains came from one sample sequenced in a study of Graves' ophthalmopathy and Graves' hyperthyroidism. Amplifying from RNA transcripts, the study obtained TCR beta CDR3 regions. Second-round multiplex PCR came after first-round RT-PCR with HTBI primers. MiXCR, run by TCRdb on the multiplex PCR reads, gives a single entry per CDR3 protein. The table shows just over 600,000 distinct CDR3 sequences, with 22% occurring only once. The material sequenced was peripheral blood. Receptors were obtained from a woman younger than 30 with stable Graves' hyperthyroidism. Some clones in this sample may be carry-over from other donors' samples.

This clonotype was seen repeatedly, ten times or more. This rearrangement joins TRBV20-1 to TRBJ1-5; the match to TRBD1 covers 7 bases. Germline V gene data show CDR1 as DFQATT and CDR2 as SNEGSKA (reference sequence). The CDR3 has 15 residues. The V and J ends lost 5 bases and 0 bases, in that order; junction bases with no gene match: 7. CDR3 region: CSASQGGHSNQPQHF. In DNA form, the CDR3 reads TGCAGTGCTTCGCAGGGGGGCCATAGCAATCAGCCCCAGCATTTT.

Of note for this clonotype: A read error may be the cause here, since a much bigger clone is one base away. The chain has TRBV5-1 and TRBJ2-2; possibly TRBD1 for D (6 bases). Germline CDR1 SGHRS, CDR2 YFSETQ. The CDR3 has 15 residues. The CDR3 reads CAGSWQGTDTGELFF. In DNA form, the CDR3 reads TGCGCCGGCAGTTGGCAGGGGACGGACACCGGGGAGCTGTTTTTT.

This clonotype was observed at least ten times. DNA for the CDR3: TGTGCCAGCAGTACGGGACTAGCGGTTACCGGGGAGCTGTTTTTT. Amino acids: CASSTGLAVTGELFF. This sequence joins TRBV12-3 or TRBV12-4 and TRBJ2-2, with 11 positions matching TRBD2. V gave up 5 bases and J gave up 5 bases; unmatched junction bases: 4. The CDR3 covers 15 residues.

This clonotype was recorded many times. The genes are TRBV7-8 and TRBJ1-3; no clear D. This CDR3 comprises 14 residues. The germline gives CDR1 SGHVS, CDR2 FQNEAQ. Trimming left V 5 bases short and J 4 bases short, with 12 bases between. The CDR3, as DNA: TGTGCCAGCAGCCAGGTCGCCTCGGGAAACACCATATATTTT. Protein sequence: CASSQVASGNTIYF.

The chain carries TRBV6-2 or TRBV6-3 and TRBJ2-5, with D maybe TRBD1 (6 bases). Germline V CDR1 and CDR2: MNHEY, SVGEGT. The CDR3 extends over 13 amino acids. V was pared by 5 bases and J by 3 bases, with 10 bases between. This CDR3 reads CASSNTGKETQYF. Here the CDR3 DNA reads TGTGCCAGCAGTAATACAGGGAAAGAGACCCAGTACTTC.

The chain links TRBV20-1 to TRBJ1-6, with D possibly TRBD1 on 5 matching bases. This CDR3 contains 10 residues. Germline CDR1 and CDR2: DFQATT and SNEGSKA (reference sequence). Trimming left V 3 bases short and J 14 bases short, with 8 bases between. The CDR3 nucleotides read TGCAGTGCTAGCGGGGGGTCCCTCCACTTT. Protein: CSASGGSLHF.

This clonotype was counted a few times. The chain joins TRBV30 to TRBJ2-4, with 10 bases matching TRBD1. V was pared by 3 bases and J by 2 bases, with 10 bases of the junction left unmatched. Germline V lookup: CDR1 GTSNPN, CDR2 SVGIG (reference sequence). This CDR3 comprises 17 residues. The CDR3 DNA sequence: TGTGCCTGGAGGGGACAGGGGTGGGATATAACCAAAAACATTCAGTACTTC. Its translation: CAWRGQGWDITKNIQYF.

There are many counts of this clonotype. The CDR3 protein is CASSPYIDSQETQYF. Written as DNA, the CDR3 is TGTGCCAGCAGCCCTTATATCGACAGCCAAGAGACCCAGTACTTC. The gene calls are TRBV5-5 and TRBJ2-5; maybe TRBD1 (5 bases). CDR3 length: 15 amino acids. With 4 bases removed from V and 1 base from J, the gap between germline ends came to 14 bases. Per the germline V gene, CDR1 is SGHKS and CDR2 is YYEKEE (reference sequence). The variable domain in full, completed from reference TRBV5-5 and TRBJ2-5, reads DAGVTQSPTHLIKTRGQQVTLRCSPISGHKSVSWYQQVLGQGPQFIFQYYEKEERGRGNFPDRFSARQFPNYSSELNVNALLLGDSALYLCASSPYIDSQETQYFGPGTRLLVL.

The V call is TRBV29-1, the J call TRBJ2-5, with unresolved D. Germline loops: CDR1 SQVTM, CDR2 ANQGSEA. CDR3 length: 13 residues. V lost 7 bases to trimming and J lost 2 bases, with 14 bases between them. The CDR3 is CSGCVTSQETQYF. The CDR3 bases are TGCAGCGGATGTGTTACTTCTCAAGAGACCCAGTACTTC.

This clonotype has a count of ten or more. The gene calls are TRBV30 and TRBJ1-2; D call uncertain. The CDR3 is 11 amino acids. The V gene lost 0 bases and the J gene lost 7 bases, with 6 bases spanning the gap. Germline-derived CDR1 and CDR2 are GTSNPN and SVGIG (reference sequence). CDR3 residues: CAWSVIGGYTF. CDR3 sequence (DNA): TGTGCCTGGAGTGTTATCGGTGGCTACACCTTC.

The sample holds many counts of this clonotype. J is TRBJ1-1 and V is TRBV12-3 or TRBV12-4; D gene ambiguous. This CDR3 comprises 13 residues. Deletions cut 8 bases from V and 1 base from J, with 11 bases between. The CDR3 bases are TGTGCCAGCTCTGAGGAGACGAACACTGAAGCTTTCTTT. This translates into CASSEETNTEAFF.

The V call is TRBV19, the J call TRBJ2-7; possible D gene TRBD2, 5 bases. The CDR3 runs to 15 residues. From germline, CDR1 is LNHDA and CDR2 SQIVND (reference sequence). Deletions cut 3 bases from V and 2 bases from J, with 14 bases between. The CDR3 is CASSISGVGAYEQYF. CDR3 bases: TGTGCCAGTAGTATTTCCGGGGTTGGGGCCTACGAGCAGTACTTC.

This clonotype was detected ten times or more. The chain employs TRBV20-1 and TRBJ2-7, with D perhaps matching TRBD1 (6 bases). CDR1 is DFQATT, CDR2 SNEGSKA, per germline (reference sequence). The CDR3 totals 15 residues. The ends were cut back, 5 bases at V and 3 bases at J, with 20 bases in the middle. The CDR3 DNA reads TGCAGTGCTTCACCCTACGGGACAAAAGGCTACGAGCAGTACTTC. It codes for CSASPYGTKGYEQYF.

This clonotype was seen at least ten times. In DNA, the CDR3 is TGTGCCAGCAGTTTCCCAGGCTCTGGGGCCAACGTCCTGACTTTC. Amino acid sequence: CASSFPGSGANVLTF. The chain carries TRBV28 and TRBJ2-6; D gene uncertain. The CDR3 spans 15 residues. V was cut by 3 bases and J by 0 bases, with 6 bases left in between. Germline V CDR1 and CDR2: MDHEN, SYDVKM. Full variable domain (outside the CDR3, taken from reference TRBV28 and TRBJ2-6): DVKVTQSSRYLVKRTGEKVFLECVQDMDHENMFWYRQDPGLGLRLIYFSYDVKMKEKGDIPEGYSVSREKKERFSLILESASTNQTSMYLCASSFPGSGANVLTFGAGSRLTVL.

This clonotype was counted at least ten times. This rearrangement joins TRBV6-5 to TRBJ1-5; no firm D call. Germline CDR1 and CDR2: MNHEY and SVGAGI. The CDR3 covers 14 residues. Trimming cost V 0 bases and J 3 bases, with 6 bases left between them. CDR3 in DNA: TGTGCCAGCAGTTACTCGGGCTTCAATCAGCCCCAGCATTTT. Residues: CASSYSGFNQPQHF.

This clonotype was seen at least ten times. The junction departs from the called germline gene at one end, perhaps through a read error. V usage is TRBV10-1 and J usage is TRBJ2-7; TRBD1 might be the D (5 bases). The CDR3 contains 13 residues. Germline V gene data show CDR1 as WNHNN and CDR2 as SYGVQD (reference sequence). The CDR3: CASSGQGGDEQHF. The CDR3 DNA is TGCGCCAGCAGTGGGCAGGGCGGTGACGAGCAGCACTTC.